The 19 T cell receptor beta chains in this list originate from one sample, sequenced in a study of CD8 T cells in Susac syndrome. A quantity of about 0.5 to 1 ug RNA underwent reverse transcription using random hexamers. TCRdb reprocessed the immunoSEQ multiplex PCR reads with MiXCR, giving one entry per CDR3 protein. The top ten hold almost 0.55% of the sample, which has about 49,000 distinct CDR3 sequences, 93% seen once. The sample consisted of CD8+ T cells from PBMCs. These receptors were collected from a human donor in good health.

The CDR3 region is CASSDGGQETDTQYF. The CDR3 DNA reads TGTGCCAGCAGTGACGGGGGGCAGGAGACAGATACGCAGTATTTT. V gene TRBV6-4 combines with J gene TRBJ2-3, with D possibly being TRBD1 or TRBD2 (6 bases each). The germline V gene has CDR1 MRHNA and CDR2 SNTAGT. The V and J ends lost 2 bases and 3 bases respectively, with 12 bases between them. The CDR3 totals 15 residues.

The V and J genes are TRBV15 and TRBJ2-1; a weak D match, TRBD2 (5 bases). V was cut by 3 bases and J by 4 bases, with 16 bases left in between. CDR1 and CDR2 from the germline V gene are LNHNV and YYDKDF (reference sequence). The CDR3 has 16 amino acids. The CDR3 loop is CATSSGHWTAYNEQFF. DNA of the CDR3: TGTGCCACCAGCAGTGGGCATTGGACTGCTTACAATGAGCAGTTCTTC.

CDR3 loop: CASSLGSGRARDEQYF. CDR3 in DNA: TGTGCCAGCAGCTTAGGTAGCGGGAGGGCCAGGGACGAGCAGTACTTC. The chain joins TRBV13 to TRBJ2-7, with TRBD2 matching over 11 bases. Looked up from germline, CDR1 is PRHDT and CDR2 is FYEKMQ (reference sequence). V trimming: 0 bases; J trimming: 5 bases; junction bases outside the gene matches: 6. The CDR3 contains 16 residues.

The rearrangement joins TRBV7-6 to TRBJ2-1; D gene unclear. The CDR3 sequence is 14 residues long. V gave up 1 base and J gave up 5 bases, with 9 bases separating them. CDR1 is SGHVS and CDR2 is FNYEAQ in the germline V gene. Written as DNA, the CDR3 is TGTGCCAGCAGCTTAGGTTCCGGAAACAATGAGCAGTTCTTC. Protein product: CASSLGSGNNEQFF.

The rearrangement links TRBV12-3 or TRBV12-4 to TRBJ2-5; 9 nucleotides agree with TRBD1. The CDR3 sequence is 15 residues long. V lost 6 bases to trimming and J lost 5 bases; unmatched junction nucleotides: 10. The CDR3 DNA reads as TGTGCCAGCAGCTCACCGGGACAGGGCATCGAGACCCAGTACTTC. Translating gives CASSSPGQGIETQYF.

The rearrangement uses TRBV6-1 and TRBJ2-1, with D unclear. V shed 7 bases and J shed 0 bases, with 13 bases lying between them. Germline V gives CDR1 MNHNS, CDR2 SASEGT. This CDR3 comprises 15 residues. CDR3 sequence: CASTSGLSSYNEQFF. The CDR3 DNA sequence: TGTGCCAGCACATCCGGGCTCAGCTCCTACAATGAGCAGTTCTTC.

The chain carries TRBV29-1 and TRBJ2-7; 7 bases match TRBD1. Unmatched junction bases numbered 2, after V lost 1 base and J lost 5 bases. The CDR3 sequence is 12 residues long. The germline V gene encodes CDR1 SQVTM and CDR2 ANQGSEA. CDR3 amino acids: CSVEGTGDEQYF. In nucleotides, the CDR3 is TGCAGCGTTGAAGGGACAGGTGACGAGCAGTACTTC.

Of note for this clonotype: At one boundary the junction diverges from the germline segment, which might be a read error. The J gene is TRBJ2-1, the V gene TRBV7-9; 12 bases are a match to TRBD2. Germline CDR1 reads SEHNR; CDR2 reads FQNEAQ (reference sequence). This CDR3 contains 16 residues. This chain's CDR3 is CASSPTSGSGYDEQFF. CDR3 nucleotide sequence: TGTGCCAGCAGCCCGACTAGCGGGAGTGGCTACGATGAGCAGTTCTTC.

The genes are TRBV7-9 and TRBJ2-7, with D perhaps matching TRBD1 (6 bases). CDR1 is SEHNR and CDR2 is FQNEAQ in the germline V gene (reference sequence). The V end lost 5 bases, the J end lost 0 bases, and 11 bases lay between the germline ends. CDR3 length equals 14 residues. CDR3 in amino acids: CASSQGHYSYEQYF. CDR3 sequence (DNA): TGTGCCAGCAGCCAGGGACATTACTCCTACGAGCAGTACTTC.

V is TRBV28 and J is TRBJ2-1; D call uncertain. Germline values: CDR1 MDHEN, CDR2 SYDVKM. The ends were cut back, 6 bases at V and 5 bases at J, with 14 bases in the middle. This CDR3 region has 14 residues. CDR3 amino acids: CASSPLAVDNEQFF. DNA of the CDR3: TGTGCCAGCAGCCCGCTTGCGGTGGACAATGAGCAGTTCTTC.

This chain links TRBV3-1 with TRBJ2-7; TRBD2 agrees at 13 bases. The germline CDR1 and CDR2 sequences are LGHDT and YNNKEL (reference sequence). The ends lost 8 bases at V and 2 bases at J; junction bases unmatched: 6. The CDR3 consists of 15 residues. CDR3 sequence: CASSGLAGTTYEQYF. The CDR3 DNA reads TGTGCCAGCTCGGGACTAGCGGGAACGACCTACGAGCAGTACTTC.

This chain links TRBV7-8 with TRBJ1-4; D remains unclear. Trimming removed 4 bases from V and 7 bases from J, with 13 bases in between. Germline values: CDR1 SGHVS, CDR2 FQNEAQ. This CDR3 has 14 residues. The DNA for the CDR3 is TGTGCCAGCAGCTCAGACGGGGATGGTGAAAAACTGTTTTTT. This translates into CASSSDGDGEKLFF.

This chain links TRBV6-1 with TRBJ2-2, with 13 positions matching TRBD2. CDR3 size: 14 residues. V shed 6 bases and J 6 bases; nucleotides not matched to a gene: 1. Per the germline V gene, CDR1 is MNHNS and CDR2 is SASEGT. CDR3 in DNA: TGTGCCAGCAGAGGACTAGCGGGAGCCGGGGAGCTGTTTTTT. Residues: CASRGLAGAGELFF.

The chain recombines TRBV27 with TRBJ1-4; D might be TRBD1 (6 bases). The CDR3 spans 14 residues. The germline V gene encodes CDR1 MNHEY and CDR2 SMNVEV (reference sequence). Between the trimmed V and J ends, which lost 1 base and 8 bases, there was a span of 11 bases. The CDR3 here is CASSLLSGDEKLFF. In DNA form, the CDR3 reads TGTGCCAGCAGTTTATTGTCAGGGGACGAAAAACTGTTTTTT.

The sample holds one count of this clonotype. The gene calls are TRBV14 and TRBJ2-1; 11 bases agree with TRBD2. V dropped 4 bases and J dropped 4; count of bases not matched to a gene: 9. The CDR3 sequence is 17 residues long. Germline V gene data show CDR1 as SGHDN and CDR2 as FVKESK. The CDR3 region is CASSPGLAGVAYNEQFF. The CDR3 DNA sequence: TGTGCCAGCAGCCCTGGACTAGCGGGTGTGGCGTACAATGAGCAGTTCTTC.

V gene TRBV2 combines with J gene TRBJ2-6; 9 bases line up with TRBD1. V shed 10 bases and J 2 bases; nucleotides not matched to a gene: 6. The germline gives CDR1 SNHLY, CDR2 FYNNEI. The CDR3 extends over 15 amino acids. CDR3 region: CATGQGETGANVLTF. The CDR3 DNA is TGTGCCACGGGACAGGGTGAAACTGGGGCCAACGTCCTGACTTTC.

The rearrangement joins TRBV20-1 to TRBJ1-5; TRBD1 is a possible D gene (5 bases). With 2 bases removed from V and 7 bases from J, the gap between germline ends came to 12 bases. Looked up from germline, CDR1 is DFQATT and CDR2 is SNEGSKA (reference sequence). The CDR3 has 13 amino acids. The CDR3 loop reads CSARSPRGQPQHF. As DNA, the CDR3 is TGCAGTGCTAGATCTCCAAGGGGACAGCCCCAGCATTTT.

The chain recombines TRBV28 with TRBJ1-3; TRBD1 matches at 10 bases. The trim removed 3 bases at V and 0 bases at J, leaving 2 bases unmatched. Germline V gene lookup returns CDR1 MDHEN and CDR2 SYDVKM. The CDR3 consists of 16 residues. In DNA, the CDR3 is TGTGCCAGCAGTTTGACAGGGGGCCTCTCTGGAAACACCATATATTTT. Encoded protein: CASSLTGGLSGNTIYF.

The rearrangement joins TRBV5-1 to TRBJ2-7; possible D gene TRBD2, 6 bases. The CDR3 loop spans 14 amino acids. Per the germline V gene, CDR1 is SGHRS and CDR2 is YFSETQ. V lost 0 bases and J 4 bases, leaving 11 bases between the germline ends. DNA for the CDR3: TGCGCCAGCAGCTTGGAGGGGACTGAGTACGAGCAGTACTTC. Translating it yields CASSLEGTEYEQYF.